The rows below give T cell receptor beta chains drawn from one sample of a study of cytomegalovirus exposure and HLA in healthy donors. Here immunoSEQ multiplex PCR was the method, and the copy in TCRdb shows in-frame clones only, minus some. Its listing shows some 60,000 clones. Input material: PBMCs. Receptors originate from a man aged 25 to 40 in good health and CMV-seropositive. CDR3s leave out the opening cysteine and the closing phenylalanine or tryptophan.

J gene: TRBJ1-2
V gene: TRBV10-3
CDR3 protein: AISESITGGYGYT

J gene: TRBJ1-1
V gene: TRBV4-1
CDR3 protein: ASSQSGGSTEAF

J gene: TRBJ2-7
V gene: TRBV13
CDR3 protein: ASSTGTTYEQY

J gene: TRBJ2-1
V gene: TRBV2
CDR3 protein: ASQLADYNEQF

J gene: TRBJ2-5
V gene: TRBV11-3
CDR3 protein: ASSPGTAQETQY

J gene: TRBJ2-5
V gene: TRBV7-2
CDR3 protein: ASSSKGGPQETQY

J gene: TRBJ2-5
V gene: TRBV18
CDR3 protein: ASSPPSREETQY

J gene: TRBJ2-7
V gene: TRBV5-1
CDR3 protein: ASSLSPYEQY

J gene: TRBJ1-6
V gene: TRBV9
CDR3 protein: ASSVEGGLTASPLH

J gene: TRBJ2-7
V gene: TRBV4-1
CDR3 protein: ASSQGAGVKREQY

J gene: TRBJ1-6
V gene: TRBV2
CDR3 protein: ASSAGTGYSPLH

J gene: TRBJ1-1
V gene: TRBV6-6
CDR3 protein: ASQRAGNTEAF

J gene: TRBJ1-4
V gene: TRBV6-6
CDR3 protein: ASAVSDLWNEKLF

J gene: TRBJ1-5
V gene: TRBV25-1
CDR3 protein: ASSGQGVGNQPQH

J gene: TRBJ2-7
V gene: TRBV7-2
CDR3 protein: ASSSKRLAGGWREQY

J gene: TRBJ2-5
V gene: TRBV9
CDR3 protein: ASSPPQGMETQY

J gene: TRBJ1-1
V gene: TRBV19
CDR3 protein: ASSSGRTNTEAF

J gene: TRBJ1-5
V gene: TRBV12-5
CDR3 protein: ASGLGGEQPQH

J gene: TRBJ2-3
V gene: TRBV5-1
CDR3 protein: ASSLAGAGVGTDTQY

J gene: TRBJ2-7
V gene: TRBV30
CDR3 protein: AWSALLNYEQY

J gene: TRBJ2-1
V gene: TRBV5-4
CDR3 protein: ASSIGTRGGDEQF

J gene: TRBJ2-7
V gene: TRBV29-1
CDR3 protein: SVVLGQVDNEQY

J gene: TRBJ2-5
V gene: TRBV5-1
CDR3 protein: ASTDSQETQY

J gene: TRBJ1-2
V gene: TRBV5-1
CDR3 protein: ASSSSTGQANYGYT